A single sample is the source of the 27 T cell receptor beta chains below, sequenced in a study of blood T cell repertoires in COVID-19 (dated by TCRdb to the early 2020s). Library preparation was by the immunoSEQ multiplex PCR assay. Held by TCRdb, this immuneACCESS table contains in-frame sequences only and omits some clones. Under half of the omission traces to an unresolved V gene where checked; the cause of the rest is unknown. The sample contains roughly 80,000 clones, 86% of them found a single time. The ten largest clones take up less than 2.5% of the sample. Sequenced: peripheral blood. The receptors derive from a woman aged 55-70 years with acute or convalescent COVID-19.

The chain uses TRBV28 and TRBJ2-5; D unclear. Germline CDR1 is MDHEN and CDR2 is SYDVKM. The CDR3 spans 15 residues. Trimming took 3 bases from V and 5 from J, leaving 16 bases between them. The DNA of the CDR3 is TGTGCCAGCAGTTTCCCAGGAATTCGTGGGGAGACCCAGTACTTC. It codes for CASSFPGIRGETQYF.

The chain has TRBV4-3 and TRBJ2-1, with 8 positions matching TRBD2. Trimming removed 3 bases from V and 6 bases from J; junction bases left unmatched: 10. Germline-derived CDR1 and CDR2 are LGHNA and YSLEER. CDR3 length: 16 amino acids. Here the CDR3 DNA reads TGCGCCAGCAGCCAGTCACTGGGACTAGGGGGCAATGAGCAGTTCTTC. Protein: CASSQSLGLGGNEQFF.

Only one count was recorded for this clone. The chain carries TRBV3-1 (or the pseudogene TRBV3-2) and TRBJ2-7, with D unresolved. The CDR3 consists of 15 residues. From germline, CDR1 is LGHDT and CDR2 YNNKEL (reference sequence). Trimming took 0 bases from V and 5 from J, leaving 14 bases between them. The CDR3 bases are TGTGCCAGCAGCCAAGAATTTTACTATGGTAACGAGCAGTACTTC. Its protein product is CASSQEFYYGNEQYF.

As to this clone: One end of the junction varies from germline; a read error may be responsible. The chain is built from TRBV25-1 and TRBJ2-2; the D gene is possibly TRBD2 (5 bases). CDR1 and CDR2 (germline): MGHDK, SYGVNS. The CDR3 is 15 residues long. CDR3 nucleotide sequence: TGTGCCAGCAGCCGGGATATGCCGAATACCGGGGAGCTGTTTTTT. It yields the protein CASSRDMPNTGELFF.

This chain connects TRBV5-1 to TRBJ1-1; 9 bases align to TRBD1. The trim removed 4 bases at V and 3 bases at J, leaving 7 bases unmatched. There are 15 residues in the CDR3. Germline loops: CDR1 SGHRS, CDR2 YFSETQ. This CDR3 reads CASSIQGAGDTEAFF. The CDR3 bases are TGCGCCAGCAGCATACAGGGGGCTGGGGACACTGAAGCTTTCTTT. Full variable domain (missing parts from reference TRBV5-1 and TRBJ1-1): KAGVTQTPRYLIKTRGQQVTLSCSPISGHRSVSWYQQTPGQGLQFLFEYFSETQRNKGNFPGRFSGRQFSNSRSEMNVSTLELGDSALYLCASSIQGAGDTEAFFGQGTRLTVV.

The chain joins TRBV21-1 to TRBJ1-5. TRBV21-1 is a recognized pseudogene. The CDR3 runs to 14 residues. CDR3 DNA: TGTGCCAGCAGCAAGAGGGCAGAAAATCAGCCCCAGCATTTT. Translation gives CASSKRAENQPQHF.

This chain joins TRBV10-3 and TRBJ1-5; D unclear. V lost 11 bases and J lost 4, with 15 bases in between. This CDR3 contains 13 residues. Germline assignment: CDR1 ENHRY and CDR2 SYGVKD. The CDR3 sequence: CAAAISGNQPQHF. CDR3 bases: TGTGCCGCTGCGATTAGCGGAAATCAGCCCCAGCATTTT.

V gene TRBV7-6 combines with J gene TRBJ2-4; D may be TRBD1 (5 bases). The ends were cut back, 1 base at V and 6 bases at J, with 10 bases in the middle. The CDR3 is made up of 14 amino acids. Germline assignment: CDR1 SGHVS and CDR2 FNYEAQ. The CDR3 coding sequence is TGTGCCAGCAGCTTAGGGCCCCAGGGAAACATTCAGTACTTC. Its protein product is CASSLGPQGNIQYF.

This clone was observed a few times. The chain recombines TRBV6-1 with TRBJ1-2; D might be TRBD1 (6 bases). Per the germline V gene, CDR1 is MNHNS and CDR2 is SASEGT. The CDR3 is 14 residues long. The V end lost 0 bases, the J end lost 5 bases, and 10 bases lay between the germline ends. Written as DNA, the CDR3 is TGTGCCAGCAGTGAAGCAGGGGGGGCTTATGGCTACACCTTC. Translated, it gives CASSEAGGAYGYTF.

V gene TRBV4-1 combines with J gene TRBJ2-7; 9 nucleotides match TRBD2. The V gene's germline CDR1 is MGHRA and CDR2 YSYEKL. Unmatched junction bases numbered 9, after V lost 1 base and J lost 2 bases. The CDR3 is 17 residues long. This CDR3 reads CASSQGTRGRGTYEQYF. The CDR3 DNA reads as TGCGCCAGCAGCCAAGGAACTCGCGGGAGGGGGACCTACGAGCAGTACTTC.

The chain joins TRBV7-9 to TRBJ1-2; no definite D call. Per the germline V gene, CDR1 is SEHNR and CDR2 is FQNEAQ (reference sequence). The CDR3 contains 13 residues. V lost 4 bases and J lost 3, with 9 bases in between. The CDR3 here is CASSSRYDYGYTF. CDR3 in DNA: TGTGCCAGCAGCTCCAGGTACGACTATGGCTACACCTTC.

The chain employs TRBV6-6 and TRBJ2-2; no reliable D call. The V gene lost 6 bases and the J gene lost 6 bases, with 14 bases spanning the gap. This CDR3 has 14 amino acids. Germline V gives CDR1 MNHNY, CDR2 SVGAGI (reference sequence). The CDR3 sequence is CASSEALIAGELFF. The DNA for the CDR3 is TGTGCCAGCAGCGAGGCCTTAATCGCCGGGGAGCTGTTTTTT.

The chain combines TRBV2 with TRBJ2-5; TRBD1 matches 10 bases. Germline values: CDR1 SNHLY, CDR2 FYNNEI. The V gene end was trimmed by 6 bases and the J gene end by 4 bases; junction bases not matched to a gene: 8. This CDR3 contains 15 residues. CDR3 sequence (DNA): TGTGCCAGCAGGGTCCGACAGGGGGCGCGAGAGACCCAGTACTTC. This sequence encodes CASRVRQGARETQYF. The full variable domain, with the rest looked up from reference TRBV2 and TRBJ2-5, is EPEVTQTPSHQVTQMGQEVILRCVPISNHLYFYWYRQILGQKVEFLVSFYNNEISEKSEIFDDQFSVERPDGSNFTLKIRSTKLEDSAMYFCASRVRQGARETQYFGPGTRLLVL.

The chain has TRBV7-2 and TRBJ2-3, with no clear D. Germline CDR1 and CDR2: SGHTA and FQGNSA. Trimming stripped 0 bases from V and 2 bases from J, with 3 bases between. CDR3 size: 13 residues. The CDR3, as DNA: TGTGCCAGCAGCTTAGCCTTCACAGATACGCAGTATTTT. Protein: CASSLAFTDTQYF.

The chain uses TRBV7-9 and TRBJ1-2, with 8 nucleotides matching TRBD1. CDR3 length equals 18 residues. With 5 bases clipped from V and 9 bases from J, the junction kept 23 bases outside the gene matches. Germline V gene data show CDR1 as SEHNR and CDR2 as FQNEAQ (reference sequence). The CDR3 nucleotides are TGTGCCAGCAGCCGACCCCGCGGACAGGGTACTTTATATGGTAGCTACACCTTC. Protein product: CASSRPRGQGTLYGSYTF.

The V and J genes are TRBV6-2 or TRBV6-3 and TRBJ1-2, with a possible D match to TRBD1 (5 bases). V was cut by 2 bases and J by 4 bases, with 11 bases left in between. Germline CDR1 and CDR2: MNHEY and SVGEGT. The CDR3 is made up of 14 amino acids. CDR3 residues: CASSYGRGSYGYTF. CDR3 DNA sequence: TGTGCCAGCAGTTACGGTAGGGGCAGCTATGGCTACACCTTC.

CDR3 region: CASSPPHRLPYNSPLHF. CDR3 coding DNA: TGTGCCAGCAGTCCCCCTCATAGACTGCCCTATAATTCACCCCTCCACTTT. The chain links TRBV28 to TRBJ1-6; unclear D gene. V lost 5 bases and J 2 bases, leaving 16 bases between the germline ends. CDR1 and CDR2 (germline): MDHEN, SYDVKM. This CDR3 region has 17 residues.

The J gene is TRBJ1-4, the V gene TRBV28; TRBD1 matches at 8 bases. The germline V gene encodes CDR1 MDHEN and CDR2 SYDVKM. Germline trimming cut 5 bases from V and 8 bases from J; bases unmatched to any gene: 7. This CDR3 has 14 amino acids. Written as DNA, the CDR3 is TGTGCCAGCAGTGTGGGACAGGTCCCAGAAAAACTGTTTTTT. Its protein product is CASSVGQVPEKLFF.

This clone was seen a single time. The chain has TRBV28 and TRBJ1-5, with TRBD1 as a possible D gene (5 bases). CDR1 is MDHEN, CDR2 SYDVKM, per germline. The CDR3 length is 15 residues. V was pared by 5 bases and J by 6 bases, with 17 bases between. The CDR3 nucleotides read TGTGCCAGCAGTCCTATGGGGGGGGAGGCTCAGCCCCAGCATTTT. Its translation: CASSPMGGEAQPQHF.

The J gene is TRBJ2-3, the V gene TRBV5-1; D is uncertain. CDR1 SGHRS and CDR2 YFSETQ come from the germline V gene. This CDR3 comprises 20 residues. Trimming pared 3 bases from V and 0 bases from J, leaving 26 bases between. This CDR3 is CASSWPLRRPELTSTDTQYF. The DNA for the CDR3 is TGCGCCAGCAGCTGGCCCCTGCGGCGGCCGGAACTCACTAGCACAGATACGCAGTATTTT.

CDR3 sequence: CASSWGEQGAHEKLFF. The CDR3 coding sequence is TGTGCCAGCAGCTGGGGGGAACAGGGGGCTCATGAAAAACTGTTTTTT. The chain is built from TRBV5-6 and TRBJ1-4; 9 bases map to TRBD1. Germline V CDR1 and CDR2: SGHDT, YYEEEE. With V trimmed by 3 bases and J by 6 bases, 9 bases remained unmatched. The CDR3 consists of 16 residues.

A single count supports this clone. The chain uses TRBV2 and TRBJ2-7; TRBD2 aligns across 9 bases. This CDR3 is built from 15 residues. The germline V gene has CDR1 SNHLY and CDR2 FYNNEI. With V trimmed by 11 bases and J by 2 bases, 13 bases remained unmatched. The CDR3 DNA sequence: TGTGCCCGCGCGGGGGGGGGACTAGCAGCCTACGAGCAGTACTTC. Its protein product is CARAGGGLAAYEQYF.

This rearrangement joins TRBV7-9 to TRBJ2-3; the match to TRBD1 covers 8 bases. This CDR3 comprises 16 residues. Losses at the gene ends were 1 base for V and 2 bases for J; bases not matched to a gene: 5. The germline V gene has CDR1 SEHNR and CDR2 FQNEAQ (reference sequence). CDR3 amino acids: CASSLGGQENTDTQYF. The CDR3 DNA reads as TGTGCCAGCAGCTTAGGGGGACAGGAGAACACAGATACGCAGTATTTT.

The V and J genes are TRBV5-1 and TRBJ2-1; D is possibly TRBD2 (6 bases). V was shortened by 1 base and J by 4 bases, with 15 bases between the two germline ends. This CDR3 is built from 16 residues. Germline CDR1 is SGHRS and CDR2 is YFSETQ. The CDR3 DNA reads as TGCGCCAGCAGCTTGTGGTCCGGGGGATCTTACAATGAGCAGTTCTTC. Its translation: CASSLWSGGSYNEQFF.

This clone came up once. The rearrangement links TRBV19 to TRBJ2-1; TRBD1 matches 9 bases. CDR1 LNHDA and CDR2 SQIVND come from the germline V gene (reference sequence). Trimming cost V 7 bases and J 8 bases; bases outside gene matches: 15. This CDR3 region has 16 residues. CDR3 sequence reads: CASKGIEGQGDYEQFF. For the CDR3, the DNA is TGTGCCAGTAAAGGGATAGAGGGACAGGGTGACTATGAGCAGTTCTTC. The whole variable domain, filled in from reference TRBV19 and TRBJ2-1, reads DGGITQSPKYLFRKEGQNVTLSCEQNLNHDAMYWYRQDPGQGLRLIYYSQIVNDFQKGDIAEGYSVSREKKESFPLTVTSAQKNPTAFYLCASKGIEGQGDYEQFFGPGTRLTVL.

The chain links TRBV27 to TRBJ2-7; D might be TRBD1 (7 bases). This CDR3 is built from 12 residues. V was trimmed by 3 bases and J by 6 bases, leaving 9 bases between them. CDR1 and CDR2 (germline): MNHEY, SMNVEV (reference sequence). The CDR3 is CASSFQGGEQYF. In nucleotides, the CDR3 is TGTGCCAGCAGTTTTCAGGGGGGCGAGCAGTACTTC.

CDR3 sequence: CASSRTGAGDTQYF. In DNA, the CDR3 is TGTGCCAGTAGTCGTACAGGGGCCGGAGATACGCAGTATTTT. The J gene is TRBJ2-3, the V gene TRBV19; 7 positions agree with TRBD1. Looked up from germline, CDR1 is LNHDA and CDR2 is SQIVND (reference sequence). The length of the CDR3 is 14 residues. With 5 bases clipped from V and 5 bases from J, the junction kept 7 bases outside the gene matches.